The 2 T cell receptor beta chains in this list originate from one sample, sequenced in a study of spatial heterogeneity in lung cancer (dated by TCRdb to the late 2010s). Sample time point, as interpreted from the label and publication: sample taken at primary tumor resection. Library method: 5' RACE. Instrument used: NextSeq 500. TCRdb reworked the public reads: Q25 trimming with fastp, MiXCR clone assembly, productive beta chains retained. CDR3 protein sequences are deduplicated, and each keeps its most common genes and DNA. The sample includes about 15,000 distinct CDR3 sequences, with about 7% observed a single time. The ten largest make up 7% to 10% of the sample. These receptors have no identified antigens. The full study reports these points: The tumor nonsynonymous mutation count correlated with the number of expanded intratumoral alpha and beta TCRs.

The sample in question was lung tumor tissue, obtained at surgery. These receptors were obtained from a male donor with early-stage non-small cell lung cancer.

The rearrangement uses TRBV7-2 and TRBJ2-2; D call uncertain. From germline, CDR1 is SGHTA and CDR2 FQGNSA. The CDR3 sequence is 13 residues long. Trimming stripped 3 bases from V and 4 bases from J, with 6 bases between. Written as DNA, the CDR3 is TGTGCCAGCAGCTTGGCCGGCACCGGGGAGCTGTTTTTT. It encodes CASSLAGTGELFF.

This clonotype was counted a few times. This chain's CDR3 is CASRPGGVTNQPQHF. The CDR3 bases are TGTGCCAGCCGTCCTGGCGGGGTTACCAATCAGCCCCAGCATTTT. The chain is built from TRBV6-2 or TRBV6-3 and TRBJ1-5; D not resolved. The CDR3 length is 15 residues. CDR1 is MNHEY, CDR2 SVGEGT, per germline. V lost 8 bases, J lost 3 bases, and 17 bases lay in between.